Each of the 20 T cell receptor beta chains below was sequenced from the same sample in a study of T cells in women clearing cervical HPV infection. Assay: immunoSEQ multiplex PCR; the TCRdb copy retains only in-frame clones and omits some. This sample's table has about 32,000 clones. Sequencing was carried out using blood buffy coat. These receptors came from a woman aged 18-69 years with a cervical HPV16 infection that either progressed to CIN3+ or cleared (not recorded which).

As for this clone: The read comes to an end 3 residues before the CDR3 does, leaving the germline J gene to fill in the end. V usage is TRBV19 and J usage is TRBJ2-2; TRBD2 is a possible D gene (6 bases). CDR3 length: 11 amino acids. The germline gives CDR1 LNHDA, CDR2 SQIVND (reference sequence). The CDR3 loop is CASTRREKLFF. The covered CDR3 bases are TGTGCCAGTACTCGGCGGGAAAAG.

The CDR3 here is CASSLASRGNYGQYF. The CDR3 DNA, read in part, is TGTGCCAGCAGCTTAGCGAGCAGGGGCAACTATGGT. The rearrangement joins TRBV7-9 to TRBJ2-4; TRBD1 is a possible D gene (6 bases). With the read ending 3 residues before the CDR3 end, the germline J gene is used to fill in that end. CDR1 and CDR2 (germline): SEHNR, FQNEAQ (reference sequence). CDR3 length: 15 amino acids.

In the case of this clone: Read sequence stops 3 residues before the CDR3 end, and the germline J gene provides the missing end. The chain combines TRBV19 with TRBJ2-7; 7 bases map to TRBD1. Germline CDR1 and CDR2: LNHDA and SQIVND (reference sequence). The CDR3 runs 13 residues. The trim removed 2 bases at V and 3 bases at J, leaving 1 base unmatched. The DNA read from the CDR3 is TGTGCCAGTAGTATACCAGGGGGCTACGAG. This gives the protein CASSIPGGYE. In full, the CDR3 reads CASSIPGGYEQYF.

The part of the CDR3 DNA that was read is TGTGCCAGCAGTTACGGGGCTACTGAA. This translates into CASSYGATE. In full, the CDR3 reads CASSYGATEAFF. V usage is TRBV6-2 or TRBV6-3 and J usage is TRBJ1-1; tentative D call: TRBD1 (5 bases). From the germline J gene comes the end of the CDR3, since the read stops 3 residues before it. The CDR3 length is 12 residues. CDR1 and CDR2 (germline): MNHEY, SVGEGT. Trimming shortened V by 2 bases and J by 5 bases, and 6 bases separated the two germline ends.

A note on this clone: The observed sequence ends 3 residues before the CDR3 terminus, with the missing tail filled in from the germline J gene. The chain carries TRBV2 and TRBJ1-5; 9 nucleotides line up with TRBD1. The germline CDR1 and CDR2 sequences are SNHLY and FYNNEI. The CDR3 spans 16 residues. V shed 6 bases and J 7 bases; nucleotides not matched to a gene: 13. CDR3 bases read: TGTGCCAGCAGAGACGCACAGGGGGCGATGCGGCAGCCC. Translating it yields CASRDAQGAMRQP. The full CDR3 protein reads CASRDAQGAMRQPQHF.

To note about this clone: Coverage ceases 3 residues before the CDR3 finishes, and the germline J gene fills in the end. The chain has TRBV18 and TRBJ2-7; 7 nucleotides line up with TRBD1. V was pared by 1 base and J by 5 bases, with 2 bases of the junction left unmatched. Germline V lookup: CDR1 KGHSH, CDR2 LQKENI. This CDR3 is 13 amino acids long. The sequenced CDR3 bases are TGTGCCAGCTCACCACGACAGGGCGACGAG. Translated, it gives CASSPRQGDE. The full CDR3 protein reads CASSPRQGDEQYF.

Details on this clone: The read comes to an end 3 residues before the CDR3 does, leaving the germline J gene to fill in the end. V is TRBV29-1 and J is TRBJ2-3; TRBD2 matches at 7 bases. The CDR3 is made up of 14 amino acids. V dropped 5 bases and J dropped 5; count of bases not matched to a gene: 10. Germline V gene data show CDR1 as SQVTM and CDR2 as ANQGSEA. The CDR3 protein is CSVSGGGLGDTQYF. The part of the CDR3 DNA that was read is TGCAGCGTTTCTGGGGGGGGTTTAGGAGATACG.

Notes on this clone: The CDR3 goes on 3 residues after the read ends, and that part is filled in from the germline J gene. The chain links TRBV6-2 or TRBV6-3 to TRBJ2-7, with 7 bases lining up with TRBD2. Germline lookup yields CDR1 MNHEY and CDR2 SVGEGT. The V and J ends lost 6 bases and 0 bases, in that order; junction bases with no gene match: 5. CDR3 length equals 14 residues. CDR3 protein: CASSARGVSYEQYF. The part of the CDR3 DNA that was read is TGTGCCAGCAGCGCCCGGGGGGTCTCCTACGAG.

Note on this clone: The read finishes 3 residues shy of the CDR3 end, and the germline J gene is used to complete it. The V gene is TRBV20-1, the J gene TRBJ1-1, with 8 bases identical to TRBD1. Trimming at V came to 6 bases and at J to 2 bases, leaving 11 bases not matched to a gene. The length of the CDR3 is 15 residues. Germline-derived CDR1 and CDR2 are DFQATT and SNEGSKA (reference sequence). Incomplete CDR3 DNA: TGCAGTGCCGAACCAGGGGGCGCGGAAAACACTGAA. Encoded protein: CSAEPGGAENTE. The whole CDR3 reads CSAEPGGAENTEAFF.

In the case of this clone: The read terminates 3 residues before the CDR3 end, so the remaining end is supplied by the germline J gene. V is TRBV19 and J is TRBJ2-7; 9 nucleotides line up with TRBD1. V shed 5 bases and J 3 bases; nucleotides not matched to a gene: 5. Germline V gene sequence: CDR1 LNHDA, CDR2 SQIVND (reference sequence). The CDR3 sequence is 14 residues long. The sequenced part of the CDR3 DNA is TGTGCCAGTAGTCCGACAGGGGGGGGCTACGAG. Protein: CASSPTGGGYE. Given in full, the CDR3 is CASSPTGGGYEQYF.

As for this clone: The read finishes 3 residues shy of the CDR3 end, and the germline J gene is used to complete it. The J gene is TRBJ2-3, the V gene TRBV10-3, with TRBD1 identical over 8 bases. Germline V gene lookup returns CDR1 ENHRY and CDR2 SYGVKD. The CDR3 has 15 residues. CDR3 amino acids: CAISATGVSNQPQYF. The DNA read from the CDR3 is TGTGCCATCAGTGCGACAGGGGTTAGCAATCAGCCG.

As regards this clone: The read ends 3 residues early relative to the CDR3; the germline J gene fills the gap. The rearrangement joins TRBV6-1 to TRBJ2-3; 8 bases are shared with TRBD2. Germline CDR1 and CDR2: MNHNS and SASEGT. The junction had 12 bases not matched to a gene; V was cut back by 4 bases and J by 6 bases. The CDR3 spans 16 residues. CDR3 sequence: CASSGGSSGIRDTQYF. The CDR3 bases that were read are TGTGCCAGCAGTGGTGGTAGTAGCGGGATAAGGGATACG.

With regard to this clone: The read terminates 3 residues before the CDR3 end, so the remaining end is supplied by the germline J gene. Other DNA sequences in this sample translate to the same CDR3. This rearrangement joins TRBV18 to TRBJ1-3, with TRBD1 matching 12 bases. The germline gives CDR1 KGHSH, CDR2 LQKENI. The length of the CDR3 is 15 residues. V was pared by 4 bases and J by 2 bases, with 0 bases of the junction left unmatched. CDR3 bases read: TGTGCCAGCTCACGGGACAGGGGGCCTGGAAACACC. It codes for CASSRDRGPGNT. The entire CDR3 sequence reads CASSRDRGPGNTIYF.

CDR3 sequence: CASSAHKTPSALDETQYF. The sequenced part of the CDR3 DNA is TGTGCCAGCAGTGCACACAAAACCCCTAGCGCCCTCGATGAGACC. The chain recombines TRBV25-1 with TRBJ2-5, with a possible D match to TRBD2 (6 bases). The read terminates 3 residues before the CDR3 end, so the remaining end is supplied by the germline J gene. The CDR3 sequence is 18 residues long. The germline gives CDR1 MGHDK, CDR2 SYGVNS. V lost 4 bases to trimming and J lost 5 bases, with 26 bases between them.

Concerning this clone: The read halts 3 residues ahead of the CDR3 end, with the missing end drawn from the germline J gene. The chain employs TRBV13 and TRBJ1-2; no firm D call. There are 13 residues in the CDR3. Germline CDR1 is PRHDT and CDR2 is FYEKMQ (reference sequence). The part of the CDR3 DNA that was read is TGTGCCAGCAGTTCCGGGGTTGGATGGGGC. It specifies CASSSGVGWG. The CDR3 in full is CASSSGVGWGYTF.

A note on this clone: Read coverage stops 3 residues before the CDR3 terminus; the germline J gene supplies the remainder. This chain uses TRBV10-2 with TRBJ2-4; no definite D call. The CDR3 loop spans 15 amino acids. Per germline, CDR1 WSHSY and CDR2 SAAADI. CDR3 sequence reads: CASSEWSTTHYGQYF. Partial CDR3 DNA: TGCGCCAGCAGTGAGTGGAGCACCACCCACTATGGT.

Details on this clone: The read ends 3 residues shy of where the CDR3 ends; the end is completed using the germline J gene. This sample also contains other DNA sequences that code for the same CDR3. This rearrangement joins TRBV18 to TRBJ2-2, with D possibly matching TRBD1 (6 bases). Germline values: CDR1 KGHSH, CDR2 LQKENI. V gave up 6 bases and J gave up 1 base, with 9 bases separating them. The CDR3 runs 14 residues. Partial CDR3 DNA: TGTGCCAGCTCGCCGGACAGGAACACCGGGGAG. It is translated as CASSPDRNTGE. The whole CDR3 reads CASSPDRNTGELFF.

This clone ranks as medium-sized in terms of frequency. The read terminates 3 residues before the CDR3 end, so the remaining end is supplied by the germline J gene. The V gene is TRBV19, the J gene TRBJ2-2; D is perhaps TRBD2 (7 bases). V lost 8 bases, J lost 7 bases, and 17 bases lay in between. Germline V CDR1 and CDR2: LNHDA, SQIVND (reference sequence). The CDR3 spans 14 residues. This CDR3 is CASGRGGVIGELFF. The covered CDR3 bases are TGTGCCAGTGGGAGAGGGGGGGTAATCGGGGAG.

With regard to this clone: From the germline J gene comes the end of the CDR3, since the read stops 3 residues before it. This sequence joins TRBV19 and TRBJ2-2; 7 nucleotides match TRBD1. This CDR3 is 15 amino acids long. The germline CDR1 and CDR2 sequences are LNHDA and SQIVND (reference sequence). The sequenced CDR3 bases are TGTGCCAGTAGTATGGGGACAGTAGTCGGTGAAAAG. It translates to CASSMGTVVGEK. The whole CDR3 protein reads CASSMGTVVGEKLFF.

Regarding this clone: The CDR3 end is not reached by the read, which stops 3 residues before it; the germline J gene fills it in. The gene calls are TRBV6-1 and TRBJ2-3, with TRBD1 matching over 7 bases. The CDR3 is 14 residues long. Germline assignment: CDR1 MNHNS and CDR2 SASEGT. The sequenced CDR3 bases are TGTGCCAGCAGTGAACTAGGGGGCAATCAGCCG. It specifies CASSELGGNQP. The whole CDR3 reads CASSELGGNQPQYF.